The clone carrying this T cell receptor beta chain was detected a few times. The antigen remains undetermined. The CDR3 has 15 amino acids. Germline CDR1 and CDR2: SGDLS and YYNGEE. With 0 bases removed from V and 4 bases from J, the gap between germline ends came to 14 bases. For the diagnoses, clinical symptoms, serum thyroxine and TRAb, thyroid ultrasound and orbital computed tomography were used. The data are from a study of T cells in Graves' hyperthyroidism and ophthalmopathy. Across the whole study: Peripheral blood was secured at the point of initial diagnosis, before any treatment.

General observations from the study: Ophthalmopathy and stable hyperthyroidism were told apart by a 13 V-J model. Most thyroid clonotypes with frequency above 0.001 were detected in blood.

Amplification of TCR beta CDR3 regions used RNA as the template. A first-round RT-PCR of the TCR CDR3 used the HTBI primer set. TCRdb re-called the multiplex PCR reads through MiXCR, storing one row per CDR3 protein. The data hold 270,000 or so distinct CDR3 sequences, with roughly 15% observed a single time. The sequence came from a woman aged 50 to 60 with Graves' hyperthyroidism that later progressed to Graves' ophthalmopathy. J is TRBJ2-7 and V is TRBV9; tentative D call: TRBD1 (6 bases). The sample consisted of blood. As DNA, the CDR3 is TGTGCCAGCAGCGTAGAGAGTGGGGGCGCGTACGAGCAGTACTTC. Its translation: CASSVESGGAYEQYF.